This TCR beta chain was recorded in a study of blood T cell repertoires in COVID-19. Study context: Specimens from acute and convalescent COVID-19 originated in the United States, Italy and Spain. Sources were T cells, B-cell-depleted T cells, or PBMCs; the material itself was cDNA or gDNA.

As originally analysed: For nucleated cells, counts were estimated from reference gene primer amplification. Profiling relied on immunoSEQ multiplex PCR, and the TCRdb table lists in-frame clones only, not all of them. The DNA gave D and trimming, while V, J and clone size come from that table. The table lists some 200,000 clones, roughly 88% of them singletons. Trimming pared 0 bases from V and 0 bases from J, leaving 6 bases between. CDR1 GTSNPN and CDR2 SVGIG come from the germline V gene (reference sequence). The CDR3 loop spans 13 amino acids. The chain has TRBV30 and TRBJ2-7; D ambiguous. Sequencing used peripheral blood. This receptor was taken from a human donor in a cohort sampled during active COVID-19. CDR3 sequence reads: CAWSVQHSYEQYF. The CDR3 DNA follows: TGTGCCTGGAGTGTACAACACTCCTACGAGCAGTACTTC.